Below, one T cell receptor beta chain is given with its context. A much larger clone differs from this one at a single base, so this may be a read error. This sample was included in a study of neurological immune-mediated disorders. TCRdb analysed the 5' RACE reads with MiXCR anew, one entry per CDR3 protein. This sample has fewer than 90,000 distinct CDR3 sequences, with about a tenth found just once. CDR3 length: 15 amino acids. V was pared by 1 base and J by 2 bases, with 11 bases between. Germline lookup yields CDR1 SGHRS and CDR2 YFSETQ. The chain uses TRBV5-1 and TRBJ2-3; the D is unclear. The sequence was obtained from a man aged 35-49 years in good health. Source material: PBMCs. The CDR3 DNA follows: TGCGCCAGCAGCTTGTGGGTGGGAACCACAGATACGCAGTATTTT. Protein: CASSLWVGTTDTQYF.